Below are 31 T cell receptor beta chains sequenced from a single sample in a study of blood T cells in healthy people across ages. Through a sample-barcoded 5' primer and a J-beta primer mix, a second PCR was run for about 7 to 12 cycles. MiXCR, applied by TCRdb to the 5' RACE reads, yields one record per CDR3 protein. The table lists roughly 1,800,000 distinct CDR3 sequences, less than 50% of them singletons, with less than 2.5% in the top ten. Sample: blood. These receptors all come from a woman in her forties in good health.

This clonotype was observed a handful of times. The V gene is TRBV7-9, the J gene TRBJ2-3; 8 nucleotides agree with TRBD2. The CDR3 totals 14 residues. Per the germline V gene, CDR1 is SEHNR and CDR2 is FQNEAQ (reference sequence). V was clipped by 3 bases and J by 5 bases; unmatched bases: 4. CDR3 sequence: CASSLDGGGDTQYF. CDR3 coding DNA: TGTGCCAGCAGCTTGGACGGGGGGGGAGATACGCAGTATTTT.

Note on this clonotype: One end of the junction is discordant with germline, which a read error may explain. J is TRBJ2-7 and V is TRBV7-8; 8 nucleotides line up with TRBD1. This CDR3 comprises 14 residues. Germline CDR1 reads SGHVS; CDR2 reads FQNEAQ. The DNA of the CDR3 is TGTGTCAGCAGTCCTGACAGGGGAGACTACGAGCAGTACTTC. Translation gives CVSSPDRGDYEQYF.

The CDR3 sequence is CASSPARGGVTDTQYF. CDR3 sequence (DNA): TGTGCCAGCAGCCCGGCGCGAGGGGGGGTGACAGATACGCAGTATTTT. This chain joins TRBV7-3 and TRBJ2-3; tentative D call: TRBD2 (7 bases). This CDR3 region has 16 residues. Germline V CDR1 and CDR2: SGHTA, FQGTGA. V lost 5 bases to trimming and J lost 3 bases, with 18 bases between them.

The chain carries TRBV6-5 and TRBJ2-6, with TRBD2 as a possible D gene (6 bases). The germline V gene encodes CDR1 MNHEY and CDR2 SVGAGI. This CDR3 is built from 15 residues. V gave up 8 bases and J gave up 1 base, with 12 bases separating them. The DNA of the CDR3 is TGTGCCAGCTGTGGAGGGACTTCTGGGGCCAACGTCCTGACTTTC. Translation gives CASCGGTSGANVLTF.

The chain couples TRBV4-1 to TRBJ2-5; D perhaps matches TRBD1 (6 bases). The CDR3 extends over 15 amino acids. Trimming stripped 1 base from V and 11 bases from J, with 20 bases between. From germline, CDR1 is MGHRA and CDR2 YSYEKL. DNA for the CDR3: TGCGCCAGCAGCCAAGGGCCAGGGGTCTACAATGAGCAGTACTTC. Amino acids: CASSQGPGVYNEQYF.

In its sample, this clonotype was seen a few times. The V call is TRBV5-1, the J call TRBJ2-7; 7 nucleotides line up with TRBD2. The junction had 5 bases not matched to a gene; V was cut back by 0 bases and J by 2 bases. The CDR3 sequence is 15 residues long. Germline V CDR1 and CDR2: SGHRS, YFSETQ. CDR3 region: CASSLVGAGAYEQYF. In nucleotides, the CDR3 is TGCGCCAGCAGCTTGGTTGGGGCGGGGGCCTACGAGCAGTACTTC.

This clonotype was counted between two and nine times. The V call is TRBV4-2, the J call TRBJ2-5, with D uncertain. This CDR3 is 15 amino acids long. V lost 0 bases and J 1 base, leaving 9 bases between the germline ends. The germline CDR1 and CDR2 sequences are LGHNA and YNFKEQ. The CDR3 DNA reads TGTGCCAGCAGCCAAGATGACGGTTTCCAAGAGACCCAGTACTTC. Translated, it gives CASSQDDGFQETQYF.

The table lists this clonotype with a count of one. V usage is TRBV5-6 and J usage is TRBJ2-1, with 16 positions matching TRBD2. The CDR3 sequence is 18 residues long. The V and J ends lost 3 bases and 3 bases, in that order; junction bases with no gene match: 6. CDR1 and CDR2 from the germline V gene are SGHDT and YYEEEE. The CDR3 reads CASSSPGLAGGFYNEQFF. CDR3 coding DNA: TGTGCCAGCAGCTCCCCGGGACTAGCGGGGGGGTTCTACAATGAGCAGTTCTTC.

This clonotype was recorded a few times. The V gene is TRBV4-1, the J gene TRBJ2-1; weak D call: TRBD1 (5 bases). This CDR3 spans 13 amino acids. Germline V gives CDR1 MGHRA, CDR2 YSYEKL. Between the trimmed V and J ends, which lost 1 base and 9 bases, there was a span of 10 bases. CDR3 sequence reads: CASSQGVGAEQFF. The CDR3 DNA is TGCGCCAGCAGCCAAGGGGTTGGGGCTGAGCAGTTCTTC.

This chain links TRBV27 with TRBJ2-7, with TRBD2 matching over 9 bases. The length of the CDR3 is 15 residues. Losses at the gene ends were 4 bases for V and 3 bases for J; bases not matched to a gene: 7. Germline CDR1 and CDR2: MNHEY and SMNVEV (reference sequence). The CDR3 nucleotides read TGTGCCAGCAGTTCTGGCGGGGGGGACGTCTACGAGCAGTACTTC. Protein sequence: CASSSGGGDVYEQYF.

The rearrangement uses TRBV7-6 and TRBJ2-5, with D maybe TRBD2 (6 bases). Between the trimmed V and J ends, which lost 5 bases and 5 bases, there was a span of 21 bases. The CDR3 sequence is 16 residues long. Germline CDR1 SGHVS, CDR2 FNYEAQ. The CDR3 sequence: CASSPLGGGVPETQYF. The CDR3 DNA is TGTGCCAGCAGCCCACTAGGTGGCGGGGTCCCCGAGACCCAGTACTTC. The full variable domain, rest sourced from reference TRBV7-6 and TRBJ2-5, is GAGVSQSPRYKVTKRGQDVALRCDPISGHVSLYWYRQALGQGPEFLTYFNYEAQQDKSGLPNDRFSAERPEGSISTLTIQRTEQRDSAMYRCASSPLGGGVPETQYFGPGTRLLVL.

In regard to this clonotype: A much larger clone differs from this one at a single base, so this may be a read error. The V gene is TRBV12-3 or TRBV12-4, the J gene TRBJ2-1, with 9 bases matching TRBD2. The CDR3 contains 14 residues. CDR3 residues: CAISLAGALNEQFF. As DNA, the CDR3 is TGTGCCATCAGTTTAGCGGGGGCACTCAATGAGCAGTTCTTC.

This clonotype was recorded a few times. The chain joins TRBV29-1 to TRBJ2-1; 8 bases are shared with TRBD1. CDR3 length equals 14 residues. V shed 8 bases, J shed 4 bases, and the junction held 10 bases outside the gene matches. Germline loops: CDR1 SQVTM, CDR2 ANQGSEA. The CDR3 sequence: CSSPGQEIYNEQFF. CDR3 in DNA: TGCAGCTCTCCGGGACAGGAGATTTACAATGAGCAGTTCTTC.

The J gene is TRBJ2-3, the V gene TRBV2; 7 bases fit TRBD1. Per the germline V gene, CDR1 is SNHLY and CDR2 is FYNNEI. The CDR3 loop spans 15 amino acids. Trimming took 6 bases from V and 2 from J; bases not matched to a gene: 8. CDR3 in amino acids: CASSATGVSTDTQYF. The DNA of the CDR3 is TGTGCCAGCAGCGCTACAGGGGTTTCCACAGATACGCAGTATTTT.

V and J are TRBV27 and TRBJ2-3; a possible D gene is TRBD2 (6 bases). CDR1 and CDR2 (germline): MNHEY, SMNVEV (reference sequence). The ends were cut back, 7 bases at V and 0 bases at J, with 11 bases in the middle. The CDR3 has 14 residues. The CDR3 sequence is CASKRTTSTDTQYF. CDR3 bases: TGTGCCAGCAAAAGGACTACTAGCACAGATACGCAGTATTTT.

This clonotype was counted between two and nine times. The chain employs TRBV6-2 or TRBV6-3 and TRBJ2-7, with D perhaps matching TRBD2 (5 bases). The CDR3 has 15 residues. Trimming shortened V by 6 bases and J by 1 base, and 16 bases separated the two germline ends. The germline gives CDR1 MNHEY, CDR2 SVGEGT. In DNA, the CDR3 is TGTGCCAGCAGCAGGTCTGGACTCCGATCCTACGAGCAGTACTTC. It encodes CASSRSGLRSYEQYF.

This chain uses TRBV5-1 with TRBJ2-5; D uncertain. The J call could be wrong; TRBJ2-1 is a better fit for the DNA end. Germline CDR1 SGHRS, CDR2 YFSETQ. This CDR3 is built from 14 residues. CDR3 DNA sequence: TGCGCCAGCAGCCATCAATCTGGCCAAGAGACCCAGTTCTTC. This translates into CASSHQSGQETQFF.

The rearrangement uses TRBV24-1 and TRBJ2-1; tentative D call: TRBD2 (5 bases). The J call is uncertain, as TRBJ2-7 better fits the DNA end. The CDR3 sequence is 17 residues long. The V gene's germline CDR1 is KGHDR and CDR2 SFDVKD. This CDR3 is CATSDRTPPSSYNEQYF. CDR3 sequence (DNA): TGTGCCACCAGTGACCGGACTCCTCCGAGCTCCTACAATGAGCAGTACTTC.

The table lists this clonotype with a few counts. The rearrangement uses TRBV20-1 and TRBJ2-1, with TRBD2 identical over 9 bases. The CDR3 length is 14 residues. CDR1 is DFQATT and CDR2 is SNEGSKA in the germline V gene (reference sequence). The junction had 12 bases not matched to a gene; V was cut back by 3 bases and J by 12 bases. CDR3 DNA: TGCAGTGCTAGGCTTAGCGGGGGCTTGCCACTGCAGTTCTTC. Translated, it gives CSARLSGGLPLQFF.

The count of this clonotype is one. The V call is TRBV29-1, the J call TRBJ2-3, with 8 nucleotides matching TRBD2. Germline V CDR1 and CDR2: SQVTM, ANQGSEA. The V and J ends lost 3 bases and 5 bases, in that order; junction bases with no gene match: 13. CDR3 length equals 16 residues. The CDR3 coding sequence is TGCAGCGTTGAGAAGAGCGGGGGAGCCGTCAGAGATACGCAGTATTTT. Its protein is CSVEKSGGAVRDTQYF.

In its sample, this clonotype was seen a few times. The V call is TRBV7-2, the J call TRBJ2-1; TRBD2 is a possible D gene (5 bases). CDR1 is SGHTA and CDR2 is FQGNSA in the germline V gene. This CDR3 is 14 amino acids long. The V and J ends lost 4 bases and 6 bases respectively, with 13 bases between them. The CDR3 loop reads CASSSLSRGNEQFF. The CDR3 region has the DNA TGTGCCAGCAGCTCGCTTTCCCGGGGCAATGAGCAGTTCTTC.

V gene TRBV3-1 combines with J gene TRBJ2-7; 10 bases fit TRBD2. From germline, CDR1 is LGHDT and CDR2 YNNKEL (reference sequence). The CDR3 is 17 amino acids. Trimming removed 4 bases from V and 2 bases from J; junction bases left unmatched: 11. CDR3 loop: CASSPLTSGSTTYEQYF. The CDR3 DNA reads as TGTGCCAGCAGCCCCCTGACTAGCGGGTCCACTACCTACGAGCAGTACTTC.

With regard to this clonotype: An end of the junction differs from the germline gene, which may be a read error. The CDR3 coding sequence is TGCACCAGCAGCCCCGGGGACAGGGCCGACCGAGATACGCAGTATTTT. Amino acids: CTSSPGDRADRDTQYF. The chain links TRBV5-1 to TRBJ2-3, with 9 bases matching TRBD1. The CDR3 covers 16 residues. From germline, CDR1 is SGHRS and CDR2 YFSETQ.

V and J are TRBV5-6 and TRBJ2-1, with 9 bases identical to TRBD1. CDR1 is SGHDT and CDR2 is YYEEEE in the germline V gene. With V trimmed by 4 bases and J by 9 bases, 8 bases remained unmatched. The CDR3 is made up of 14 amino acids. CDR3 region: CASSPTGQGPEQFF. As DNA, the CDR3 is TGTGCCAGCAGCCCCACGGGACAGGGACCTGAGCAGTTCTTC. Looking up the rest from reference TRBV5-6 and TRBJ2-1 gives the full variable domain: DAGVTQSPTHLIKTRGQQVTLRCSPKSGHDTVSWYQQALGQGPQFIFQYYEEEERQRGNFPDRFSGHQFPNYSSELNVNALLLGDSALYLCASSPTGQGPEQFFGPGTRLTVL.

This clonotype appeared a single time. The V and J genes are TRBV4-2 and TRBJ2-5, with TRBD2 identical over 12 bases. TRBJ2-4 matches the DNA end more closely, so the J call is doubtful. The CDR3 is made up of 18 amino acids. CDR1 and CDR2 (germline): LGHNA, YNFKEQ. The CDR3 region has the DNA TGTGCCAGCAGCCAAGATATGGAACTAGCGGGGGGAGGGAACATTCAGTACTTC. Its protein product is CASSQDMELAGGGNIQYF.

This sequence joins TRBV3-1 and TRBJ2-1, with D possibly matching TRBD2 (5 bases). The CDR3 has 15 residues. Germline loops: CDR1 LGHDT, CDR2 YNNKEL (reference sequence). Trimming removed 1 base at V and 4 bases at J, with 11 bases between. In DNA form, the CDR3 reads TGTGCCAGCAGCCAAGGTCTCCTAGCATACAATGAGCAGTTCTTC. Translation: CASSQGLLAYNEQFF.

This chain connects TRBV12-3 or TRBV12-4 to TRBJ2-3, with TRBD1 matching 7 bases. CDR3 length: 14 amino acids. The ends lost 6 bases at V and 4 bases at J; junction bases unmatched: 7. The CDR3 DNA is TGTGCCAGCAGAAGGGGGCGAGGGGCAGATACGCAGTATTTT. This gives the protein CASRRGRGADTQYF.

V usage is TRBV5-6 and J usage is TRBJ1-1; a weak D match, TRBD1 (6 bases). Germline CDR1 is SGHDT and CDR2 is YYEEEE. The CDR3 spans 15 residues. The V and J ends lost 3 bases and 0 bases respectively, with 12 bases between them. CDR3 in amino acids: CASSWGGGMNTEAFF. In nucleotides, the CDR3 is TGTGCCAGCAGCTGGGGAGGGGGTATGAACACTGAAGCTTTCTTT. The complete variable domain, with remaining parts taken from reference TRBV5-6 and TRBJ1-1, reads DAGVTQSPTHLIKTRGQQVTLRCSPKSGHDTVSWYQQALGQGPQFIFQYYEEEERQRGNFPDRFSGHQFPNYSSELNVNALLLGDSALYLCASSWGGGMNTEAFFGQGTRLTVV.

This clonotype was seen a handful of times. V and J are TRBV4-3 and TRBJ2-5; D is possibly TRBD2 (5 bases). The CDR3 extends over 18 amino acids. Germline V gene data show CDR1 as LGHNA and CDR2 as YSLEER. The germline V and J ends were trimmed by 0 bases and 5 bases, with 22 bases remaining between them. The CDR3 DNA reads TGCGCCAGCAGCCAAGAAGGCGTAGGAGGACCATCTCCGGAGACCCAGTACTTC. It is translated as CASSQEGVGGPSPETQYF.

The rearrangement uses TRBV4-3 and TRBJ2-1; 11 bases are a match to TRBD1. The CDR3 covers 15 residues. With V trimmed by 2 bases and J by 6 bases, 3 bases remained unmatched. Looked up from germline, CDR1 is LGHNA and CDR2 is YSLEER. CDR3 in DNA: TGCGCCAGCAGCCAACCCGGGACAGGGGGCAATGAGCAGTTCTTC. It specifies CASSQPGTGGNEQFF.

The V call is TRBV19, the J call TRBJ1-2; perhaps TRBD1 as D (6 bases). This CDR3 comprises 12 residues. The V and J ends lost 4 bases and 7 bases respectively, with 10 bases between them. Germline V gives CDR1 LNHDA, CDR2 SQIVND (reference sequence). The CDR3 DNA reads TGTGCCAGTAGTACCTACAGGGCTGGCTACACCTTC. The encoded protein is CASSTYRAGYTF. Looking up the rest from reference TRBV19 and TRBJ1-2 gives the full variable domain: DGGITQSPKYLFRKEGQNVTLSCEQNLNHDAMYWYRQDPGQGLRLIYYSQIVNDFQKGDIAEGYSVSREKKESFPLTVTSAQKNPTAFYLCASSTYRAGYTFGSGTRLTVV.